Following are 17 T cell receptor beta chains from one sample sequenced in a study of blood T cell repertoires in COVID-19. Produced via immunoSEQ multiplex PCR; TCRdb's table is partial and in-frame only. This table has approximately 270,000 clones, 86% appearing once. Sequencing used peripheral blood. The receptor source for this set is a man aged 35 to 55 with active or convalescent COVID-19.

The chain links TRBV10-3 to TRBJ2-7, with D perhaps TRBD1 (5 bases). Germline CDR1 and CDR2: ENHRY and SYGVKD. With 3 bases removed from V and 6 bases from J, the gap between germline ends came to 6 bases. CDR3 length equals 11 residues. DNA of the CDR3: TGTGCCATCAGTGAAGGGGCCGAGCAGTACTTC. It codes for CAISEGAEQYF.

The chain employs TRBV11-2 and TRBJ1-3, with a possible D match to TRBD1 (5 bases). The V gene's germline CDR1 is SGHAT and CDR2 FQNNGV. The CDR3 sequence is 15 residues long. V lost 5 bases to trimming and J lost 3 bases, with 14 bases between them. The CDR3 reads CASSPRGRSGNTIYF. DNA for the CDR3: TGTGCCAGCAGCCCGCGGGGCCGGAGTGGAAACACCATATATTTT.

The gene calls are TRBV5-1 and TRBJ2-6; D is ambiguous. CDR1 and CDR2 from the germline V gene are SGHRS and YFSETQ. Trimming stripped 7 bases from V and 2 bases from J, with 10 bases between. The CDR3 runs 14 residues. The CDR3, as DNA: TGCGCCAGCGGAGAATCTCCTGGGGCCAACGTCCTGACTTTC. This sequence encodes CASGESPGANVLTF.

The chain recombines TRBV13 with TRBJ2-2; TRBD2 matches 8 bases. J was trimmed by 5 bases and V by 4 bases; bases with no gene match: 0. The CDR3 has 13 amino acids. The germline CDR1 and CDR2 sequences are PRHDT and FYEKMQ (reference sequence). The CDR3 loop is CASSSGGTGELFF. In DNA form, the CDR3 reads TGTGCCAGCAGCTCGGGGGGGACCGGGGAGCTGTTTTTT.

The genes are TRBV19 and TRBJ1-5; 8 nucleotides agree with TRBD1. Germline V lookup: CDR1 LNHDA, CDR2 SQIVND (reference sequence). This CDR3 comprises 15 residues. V lost 5 bases, J lost 5 bases, and 8 bases stayed unmatched. DNA of the CDR3: TGTGCCAGTAGTTCCCGGGACAGGCCAGATCAGCCCCAGCATTTT. Protein sequence: CASSSRDRPDQPQHF.

The chain is built from TRBV21-1 and TRBJ1-5. TRBV21-1 is given as a pseudogene. The CDR3 is 17 amino acids. The DNA for the CDR3 is TGTGCCAGCAGCCCTAAAGCTCGATGGGGGGGAGGGCAGCCCCAGCATTTT. Protein: CASSPKARWGGGQPQHF.

V gene TRBV5-1 combines with J gene TRBJ2-5; 13 bases line up with TRBD2. Germline V gene sequence: CDR1 SGHRS, CDR2 YFSETQ. Trimming cost V 4 bases and J 3 bases; bases outside gene matches: 3. This CDR3 region has 15 residues. The CDR3 region is CASSIGTSGEETQYF. For the CDR3, the DNA is TGCGCCAGCAGCATAGGGACTAGCGGGGAAGAGACCCAGTACTTC.

J is TRBJ2-7 and V is TRBV30, with D possibly matching TRBD2 (7 bases). The V gene lost 3 bases and the J gene lost 2 bases, with 14 bases spanning the gap. Germline loops: CDR1 GTSNPN, CDR2 SVGIG (reference sequence). CDR3 length: 14 residues. CDR3 amino acids: CAWRRRGGTYEQYF. CDR3 in DNA: TGTGCCTGGAGGCGGAGGGGGGGGACCTACGAGCAGTACTTC.

The CDR3 DNA sequence: TGCGCCAGCAGCTCTTCCGGGACAGGGGAAGGCACCGGGGAGCTGTTTTTT. Translated: CASSSSGTGEGTGELFF. The chain has TRBV5-1 and TRBJ2-2, with 10 nucleotides matching TRBD1. The CDR3 loop spans 17 amino acids. Per germline, CDR1 SGHRS and CDR2 YFSETQ. Germline trimming cut 3 bases from V and 4 bases from J; bases unmatched to any gene: 9.

The chain is built from TRBV6-5 and TRBJ2-7; D remains unclear. The CDR3 runs to 13 residues. Germline CDR1 MNHEY, CDR2 SVGAGI. The V gene lost 2 bases and the J gene lost 2 bases, with 7 bases spanning the gap. The CDR3 protein is CASSYGPAYEQYF. CDR3 in DNA: TGTGCCAGCAGTTACGGGCCAGCCTACGAGCAGTACTTC.

Only a few counts were recorded for this clone. This sequence joins TRBV7-3 and TRBJ1-2; TRBD1 matches 10 bases. Trimming at V came to 4 bases and at J to 6 bases, leaving 2 bases not matched to a gene. CDR3 size: 13 residues. Per germline, CDR1 SGHTA and CDR2 FQGTGA. The CDR3 loop reads CASSYGTGDGYTF. CDR3 in DNA: TGTGCCAGCAGCTACGGGACAGGGGATGGCTACACCTTC.

This chain links TRBV5-1 with TRBJ1-1; D is perhaps TRBD1 (5 bases). The CDR3 length is 14 residues. Trimming took 0 bases from V and 1 from J, leaving 7 bases between them. Germline V gene data show CDR1 as SGHRS and CDR2 as YFSETQ. The CDR3 region is CASSLDRTNTEAFF. The DNA for the CDR3 is TGCGCCAGCAGCTTGGACAGGACGAACACTGAAGCTTTCTTT.

The rearrangement uses TRBV18 and TRBJ2-3, with TRBD2 matching 12 bases. V shed 0 bases, J shed 6 bases, and the junction held 7 bases outside the gene matches. The CDR3 contains 17 residues. CDR1 and CDR2 (germline): KGHSH, LQKENI. CDR3 sequence (DNA): TGTGCCAGCTCACCACCGGGCCTAGCGGGAGGGCCCGATACGCAGTATTTT. Its protein is CASSPPGLAGGPDTQYF.

The chain couples TRBV4-1 to TRBJ1-4, with D tentatively TRBD1 (6 bases). Germline V gene data show CDR1 as MGHRA and CDR2 as YSYEKL. V dropped 7 bases and J dropped 5 bases, with 23 bases sitting between them. The CDR3 is 17 residues long. The CDR3 bases are TGCGCCAGCACACAACAAGGTCCAGGGGCGCAAAATGAAAAACTGTTTTTT. This encodes CASTQQGPGAQNEKLFF.

In this sample, this clone turned up once. The chain uses TRBV24-1 and TRBJ2-3, with D possibly TRBD1 on 7 matching bases. V lost 3 bases and J lost 4, with 16 bases in between. Per germline, CDR1 KGHDR and CDR2 SFDVKD. The CDR3 length is 16 residues. The CDR3 DNA reads TGTGCCACCAGTGATCACAGGGGACTGAATTCAGATACGCAGTATTTT. This codes for CATSDHRGLNSDTQYF.

The chain employs TRBV24-1 and TRBJ2-3, with unresolved D. The CDR3 is 11 residues long. Germline CDR1 and CDR2: KGHDR and SFDVKD. V dropped 7 bases and J dropped 2 bases, with 3 bases sitting between them. The CDR3 nucleotides are TGTGCCACCAGATACACAGATACGCAGTATTTT. Residues: CATRYTDTQYF.

The J gene is TRBJ1-2, the V gene TRBV28; 7 bases fit TRBD1. V lost 4 bases to trimming and J lost 5 bases; unmatched junction nucleotides: 10. This CDR3 comprises 15 residues. Germline V CDR1 and CDR2: MDHEN, SYDVKM. The DNA for the CDR3 is TGTGCCAGCAGTTCGACGACAGGGACGAGTTATGGCTACACCTTC. Residues: CASSSTTGTSYGYTF.